This entry lists 15 T cell receptor beta chains sequenced from one sample in a study of blood T cell repertoires in COVID-19. Repertoires were generated with immunoSEQ multiplex PCR, while TCRdb's copy carries only in-frame clones and drops some. Of fewer than 250,000 clones in the sample, around 87% were seen once. Source material: PBMCs or T cells enriched from blood (not recorded which). These receptors came from a woman aged 40 to 50 in a cohort exposed to, infected with or recovered from COVID-19 (not recorded which).

A single count supports this clone. The V and J genes are TRBV7-8 and TRBJ2-1, with D maybe TRBD2 (7 bases). Germline V gene lookup returns CDR1 SGHVS and CDR2 FQNEAQ. With 1 base removed from V and 2 bases from J, the gap between germline ends came to 12 bases. The CDR3 covers 16 residues. The CDR3: CASSLDGGGAYNEQFF. DNA of the CDR3: TGTGCCAGCAGCTTAGATGGCGGGGGCGCCTACAATGAGCAGTTCTTC.

This chain's CDR3 is CASRNSGSNSPLHF. DNA for the CDR3: TGTGCCAGTAGAAACTCGGGTAGTAATTCACCCCTCCACTTT. This chain connects TRBV19 to TRBJ1-6, with D hard to call. Germline V gives CDR1 LNHDA, CDR2 SQIVND (reference sequence). Trimming cost V 6 bases and J 6 bases, with 12 bases left between them. This CDR3 is 14 amino acids long. Variable domain in full (rest from reference TRBV19 and TRBJ1-6): DGGITQSPKYLFRKEGQNVTLSCEQNLNHDAMYWYRQDPGQGLRLIYYSQIVNDFQKGDIAEGYSVSREKKESFPLTVTSAQKNPTAFYLCASRNSGSNSPLHFGNGTRLTVT.

The V and J genes are TRBV5-4 and TRBJ1-2, with a weak D call TRBD1 (5 bases). Germline V gene lookup returns CDR1 SGHNT and CDR2 YYREEE (reference sequence). The CDR3 is 16 amino acids. V lost 0 bases to trimming and J lost 4 bases, with 16 bases between them. The CDR3 reads CASSLVEGRGIYGYTF. The CDR3 DNA follows: TGTGCCAGCAGCTTGGTGGAGGGGCGGGGGATCTATGGCTACACCTTC.

V is TRBV19 and J is TRBJ1-5; 8 nucleotides match TRBD1. Germline V CDR1 and CDR2: LNHDA, SQIVND (reference sequence). The junction had 12 bases not matched to a gene; V was cut back by 10 bases and J by 4 bases. This CDR3 has 15 amino acids. As DNA, the CDR3 is TGTGCCACTACAGTATCACAGGGGGGTAATCAGCCCCAGCATTTT. Translating gives CATTVSQGGNQPQHF.

V is TRBV28 and J is TRBJ2-7; TRBD1 aligns across 8 bases. The ends lost 5 bases at V and 3 bases at J; junction bases unmatched: 9. CDR3 length: 15 residues. Germline CDR1 and CDR2: MDHEN and SYDVKM. CDR3 region: CASSTQGTGFYEQYF. The DNA for the CDR3 is TGTGCCAGCAGTACCCAGGGGACAGGATTCTACGAGCAGTACTTC.

The chain carries TRBV4-1 and TRBJ1-6; D ambiguous. V lost 1 base to trimming and J lost 5 bases, with 9 bases between them. Germline V gene sequence: CDR1 MGHRA, CDR2 YSYEKL. This CDR3 has 15 residues. CDR3 loop: CASSQGRYDNSPLHF. CDR3 coding DNA: TGCGCCAGCAGCCAAGGGAGATACGATAATTCACCCCTCCACTTT.

The DNA of the CDR3 is TGTGCCAGCAGTCCCCTTCAAGAGACCCAGTACTTC. It encodes CASSPLQETQYF. The chain couples TRBV6-2 or TRBV6-3 to TRBJ2-5; the D is unclear. Between the trimmed V and J ends, which lost 5 bases and 2 bases, there was a span of 6 bases. The CDR3 covers 12 residues. Looked up from germline, CDR1 is MNHEY and CDR2 is SVGEGT.

In this sample, this clone turned up once. The rearrangement uses TRBV3-1 (or the pseudogene TRBV3-2) and TRBJ1-2, with 7 positions matching TRBD1. Unmatched junction bases numbered 7, after V lost 0 bases and J lost 9 bases. The CDR3 consists of 14 residues. Per germline, CDR1 LGHDT and CDR2 YNNKEL (reference sequence). The DNA for the CDR3 is TGTGCCAGCAGCCAAGAGAGAGGGGGCAGTCGCTACACCTTC. It specifies CASSQERGGSRYTF.

The CDR3 nucleotides read TGTGCCAGCAGCCAAGATCTGCTGACGGGATTCAGCTCCTATAATTCACCCCTCCACTTT. It is translated as CASSQDLLTGFSSYNSPLHF. The rearrangement links TRBV3-1 (or the pseudogene TRBV3-2) to TRBJ1-6; D remains unclear. V lost 0 bases, J lost 0 bases, and 18 bases lay in between. The length of the CDR3 is 20 residues. Germline V gene sequence: CDR1 LGHDT, CDR2 YNNKEL (reference sequence).

The CDR3 DNA follows: TGTGCCAGCAGCCCACTAGCGGGAGACAATGAGCAGTTCTTC. Residues: CASSPLAGDNEQFF. This chain joins TRBV7-8 and TRBJ2-1; 11 nucleotides match TRBD2. The trim removed 5 bases at V and 5 bases at J, leaving 2 bases unmatched. The CDR3 has 14 residues. In germline, CDR1 is SGHVS, CDR2 FQNEAQ.

The rearrangement uses TRBV5-1 and TRBJ2-3; D might be TRBD1 (6 bases). This CDR3 spans 12 amino acids. The germline V and J ends were trimmed by 7 bases and 10 bases, with 16 bases remaining between them. CDR1 SGHRS and CDR2 YFSETQ come from the germline V gene. The CDR3 loop is CASFELGGPQYF. DNA of the CDR3: TGCGCCAGCTTCGAACTAGGGGGACCGCAGTATTTT.

The chain combines TRBV12-3 or TRBV12-4 with TRBJ1-1; D is unresolved. The ends were cut back, 3 bases at V and 3 bases at J, with 8 bases in the middle. CDR3 size: 13 residues. The CDR3 sequence: CASSLMQDTEAFF. Written as DNA, the CDR3 is TGTGCCAGCAGTTTGATGCAGGACACTGAAGCTTTCTTT.

This chain connects TRBV29-1 to TRBJ1-5; D might be TRBD1 (5 bases). The CDR3 runs 12 residues. Germline CDR1 is SQVTM and CDR2 is ANQGSEA. V was trimmed by 3 bases and J by 8 bases, leaving 11 bases between them. The CDR3 DNA follows: TGCAGCGTTGAGGGAACAGGAGAGCCCCAGCATTTT. It translates to CSVEGTGEPQHF.

This clone was detected only a few times. The chain employs TRBV11-3 and TRBJ1-5; perhaps TRBD1 as D (5 bases). The CDR3 runs 12 residues. Germline CDR1 is SGHNT and CDR2 is YENEEA. Deletions cut 1 base from V and 9 bases from J, with 7 bases between. In DNA form, the CDR3 reads TGTGCCAGCAGCTTAGGGGGCGGGCCCCAGCATTTT. Amino acid sequence: CASSLGGGPQHF. Full variable domain (remainder filled in from reference TRBV11-3 and TRBJ1-5): EAGVVQSPRYKIIEKKQPVAFWCNPISGHNTLYWYLQNLGQGPELLIRYENEEAVDDSQLPKDRFSAERLKGVDSTLKIQPAELGDSAVYLCASSLGGGPQHFGDGTRLSIL.

The DNA of the CDR3 is TGTGCCAGCAGTGGGGCCCGGACAGATAGCAATCAGCCCCAGCATTTT. Amino acid sequence: CASSGARTDSNQPQHF. The chain joins TRBV28 to TRBJ1-5; TRBD1 is a possible D gene (6 bases). The CDR3 loop spans 16 amino acids. The V end lost 5 bases, the J end lost 0 bases, and 14 bases lay between the germline ends. CDR1 is MDHEN, CDR2 SYDVKM, per germline. The full variable domain, rest sourced from reference TRBV28 and TRBJ1-5, is DVKVTQSSRYLVKRTGEKVFLECVQDMDHENMFWYRQDPGLGLRLIYFSYDVKMKEKGDIPEGYSVSREKKERFSLILESASTNQTSMYLCASSGARTDSNQPQHFGDGTRLSIL.